These 6 T cell receptor beta chains were all obtained from the same sample, sequenced in a study of T cells expressing NK-cell markers. For each CDR3 protein, TCRdb gives one entry from its re-call of the 5' RACE reads, without DNA. The listing records about 300,000 distinct CDR3 sequences. The sequencing input was blood T cells: a sorted CD56 or NKG2C T cell subset, CD4+ or CD8+ T cells, or bulk PBMC T cells (not recorded which). Receptors were obtained from a woman aged 18-70 years in good health.

The chain is built from TRBV19 and TRBJ1-5; TCRdb proposes TRBD1, but this gene call is untestable without DNA. This CDR3 comprises 14 residues. CDR1 LNHDA and CDR2 SQIVND come from the germline V gene (reference sequence). CDR3: CASTYGTRNQPQHF. The entire variable domain, with the rest obtained from reference TRBV19 and TRBJ1-5, is as follows: DGGITQSPKYLFRKEGQNVTLSCEQNLNHDAMYWYRQDPGQGLRLIYYSQIVNDFQKGDIAEGYSVSREKKESFPLTVTSAQKNPTAFYLCASTYGTRNQPQHFGDGTRLSIL.

The chain combines TRBV7-9 with TRBJ2-1; as DNA is missing, the TRBD2 call by TCRdb cannot be tested. The CDR3 totals 15 residues. Germline CDR1 and CDR2: SEHNR and FQNEAQ (reference sequence). The CDR3 protein is CASNPRGSSYNEQFF.

V usage is TRBV11-2 and J usage is TRBJ2-5; TCRdb indicates TRBD1, and absent DNA this call remains unverified. The V gene's germline CDR1 is SGHAT and CDR2 FQNNGV. The CDR3 runs 16 residues. This CDR3 reads CASSRRGTGGQETQYF.

The V gene is TRBV7-2, the J gene TRBJ2-1; TCRdb reports TRBD1, a call that lacks DNA to check it against. The germline V gene has CDR1 SGHTA and CDR2 FQGNSA. CDR3 length: 17 residues. The CDR3 protein is CASSPSPSRVVNNEQFF. The full variable domain, rest sourced from reference TRBV7-2 and TRBJ2-1, is GAGVSQSPSNKVTEKGKDVELRCDPISGHTALYWYRQSLGQGLEFLIYFQGNSAPDKSGLPSDRFSAERTGGSVSTLTIQRTQQEDSAVYLCASSPSPSRVVNNEQFFGPGTRLTVL.

The V and J genes are TRBV7-2 and TRBJ2-7. Germline lookup yields CDR1 SGHTA and CDR2 FQGNSA. The CDR3 consists of 14 residues. CDR3 loop: CASSSRVGQYEQYF. The variable domain in full, completed from reference TRBV7-2 and TRBJ2-7, reads GAGVSQSPSNKVTEKGKDVELRCDPISGHTALYWYRQSLGQGLEFLIYFQGNSAPDKSGLPSDRFSAERTGGSVSTLTIQRTQQEDSAVYLCASSSRVGQYEQYFGPGTRLTVT.

This chain uses TRBV7-2 with TRBJ1-1. The CDR3 runs to 13 residues. The V gene's germline CDR1 is SGHTA and CDR2 FQGNSA. CDR3 in amino acids: CASSSEKFTEAFF.